The 29 T cell receptor beta chains presented below share a single source sample, sequenced in a study of beta chain features in type 1 diabetes. Expressed TCRB transcripts were sequenced, since all the RNA that had been isolated was reverse transcribed. Sequencing used immunoSEQ multiplex PCR; TCRdb keeps in-frame clones, though not all of them. The data contain over 500,000 clones, less than 20% of them seen just once; the ten biggest clones take up approximately 0.087%. The material sequenced was naive CD4+ T cells from blood. Receptors were obtained from a man between 18 and 35 years old in good health.

The table lists this clone with a few counts. The rearrangement links TRBV30 to TRBJ1-5; D perhaps matches TRBD1 (6 bases). CDR3 length: 18 residues. Germline-derived CDR1 and CDR2 are GTSNPN and SVGIG (reference sequence). Trimming removed 0 bases at V and 0 bases at J, with 18 bases between. The CDR3 DNA reads as TGTGCCTGGAGTGTAAGACCCCATCAGGGGTATAGCAATCAGCCCCAGCATTTT. It translates to CAWSVRPHQGYSNQPQHF.

The chain carries TRBV27 and TRBJ2-7, with D perhaps matching TRBD2 (6 bases). CDR1 and CDR2 from the germline V gene are MNHEY and SMNVEV (reference sequence). This CDR3 is built from 15 residues. The V gene lost 5 bases and the J gene lost 3 bases, with 17 bases spanning the gap. The CDR3 nucleotides are TGTGCCAGCAGTCCAGCGGGTCAAACCCTCTACGAGCAGTACTTC. Translating it yields CASSPAGQTLYEQYF.

This clone was seen only a few times. The rearrangement joins TRBV9 to TRBJ1-1; D possibly corresponds to TRBD1 (5 bases). V lost 3 bases to trimming and J lost 1 base, with 10 bases between them. This CDR3 contains 14 residues. The V gene's germline CDR1 is SGDLS and CDR2 YYNGEE. The CDR3 protein is CASSAGPRNTEAFF. CDR3 in DNA: TGTGCCAGCAGCGCGGGACCGCGGAACACTGAAGCTTTCTTT.

V is TRBV9 and J is TRBJ1-6; TRBD1 matches 11 bases. CDR3 size: 17 residues. V shed 2 bases and J 6 bases; nucleotides not matched to a gene: 7. Per the germline V gene, CDR1 is SGDLS and CDR2 is YYNGEE. In DNA, the CDR3 is TGTGCCAGCAGCGTCTATGGGACAGGGGGAGGTAATTCACCCCTCCACTTT. Its protein product is CASSVYGTGGGNSPLHF.

In this sample, this clone turned up a few times. The chain is built from TRBV25-1 and TRBJ2-7; no firm D call. The germline gives CDR1 MGHDK, CDR2 SYGVNS. V lost 0 bases to trimming and J lost 0 bases, with 9 bases between them. The CDR3 sequence is 15 residues long. The CDR3 loop reads CASSEYGWGSYEQYF. The CDR3, as DNA: TGTGCCAGCAGTGAATACGGGTGGGGCTCCTACGAGCAGTACTTC.

The rearrangement links TRBV29-1 to TRBJ2-2, with 8 bases lining up with TRBD1. Germline-derived CDR1 and CDR2 are SQVTM and ANQGSEA. The J segment lost 5 bases and the V segment lost 6 bases, leaving 8 bases of the junction unmatched. This CDR3 comprises 14 residues. For the CDR3, the DNA is TGCAGCGTCGGACAGGGTAGGAATACCGGGGAGCTGTTTTTT. It codes for CSVGQGRNTGELFF.

The chain recombines TRBV4-1 with TRBJ2-7; D is undetermined. CDR1 and CDR2 (germline): MGHRA, YSYEKL. V was cut by 0 bases and J by 3 bases, with 12 bases left in between. The CDR3 totals 15 residues. CDR3 nucleotides: TGCGCCAGCAGCCAAGATGCTTCGGTTCTCTACGAGCAGTACTTC. As protein: CASSQDASVLYEQYF.

The sample holds a few counts of this clone. This chain links TRBV2 with TRBJ2-7; D remains unclear. The germline CDR1 and CDR2 sequences are SNHLY and FYNNEI. V was shortened by 1 base and J by 6 bases, with 4 bases between the two germline ends. The CDR3 length is 11 residues. The CDR3 DNA reads as TGTGCCAGCAGTGAAGTGGGCGAGCAGTACTTC. As protein: CASSEVGEQYF.

This chain connects TRBV9 to TRBJ2-1; 8 nucleotides match TRBD2. With V trimmed by 4 bases and J by 6 bases, 6 bases remained unmatched. Germline values: CDR1 SGDLS, CDR2 YYNGEE. CDR3 length: 14 residues. The CDR3 spells CASSRGGGRNEQFF. The DNA of the CDR3 is TGTGCCAGCAGCCGTGGCGGGGGGCGCAATGAGCAGTTCTTC. Using reference TRBV9 and TRBJ2-1 for the parts outside the CDR3, the full variable domain is DSGVTQTPKHLITATGQRVTLRCSPRSGDLSVYWYQQSLDQGLQFLIQYYNGEERAKGNILERFSAQQFPDLHSELNLSSLELGDSALYFCASSRGGGRNEQFFGPGTRLTVL.

The J gene is TRBJ2-7, the V gene TRBV19, with 9 bases that match TRBD1. Losses at the gene ends were 5 bases for V and 2 bases for J; bases not matched to a gene: 16. The CDR3 runs to 18 residues. Germline CDR1 is LNHDA and CDR2 is SQIVND (reference sequence). CDR3 nucleotide sequence: TGTGCCAGTAGTCCCCCAGCGTCCGGGACAGGGTCCACCTACGAGCAGTACTTC. Its protein product is CASSPPASGTGSTYEQYF.

A few counts support this clone. The chain has TRBV20-1 and TRBJ2-1; D is perhaps TRBD1 (6 bases). The CDR3 extends over 10 amino acids. With 5 bases removed from V and 12 bases from J, the gap between germline ends came to 11 bases. From germline, CDR1 is DFQATT and CDR2 SNEGSKA (reference sequence). CDR3 amino acids: CSAPDSLQFF. The CDR3 region has the DNA TGCAGTGCTCCGGACAGCCTGCAGTTCTTC.

Remarks on this clone: Other DNA sequences from this sample encode an identical CDR3 as well. The chain employs TRBV7-2 and TRBJ1-1, with a possible D match to TRBD1 (5 bases). V was shortened by 3 bases and J by 3 bases, with 8 bases between the two germline ends. The CDR3 totals 13 residues. Germline V gives CDR1 SGHTA, CDR2 FQGNSA. The CDR3 spells CASSLMGDTEAFF. The CDR3 coding sequence is TGTGCCAGCAGCTTGATGGGGGACACTGAAGCTTTCTTT.

This chain joins TRBV6-5 and TRBJ2-1; 10 positions agree with TRBD1. Germline loops: CDR1 MNHEY, CDR2 SVGAGI. The V gene end was trimmed by 2 bases and the J gene end by 8 bases; junction bases not matched to a gene: 6. This CDR3 has 15 amino acids. The CDR3 is CASSYGQGGSYEQFF. The CDR3 DNA sequence: TGTGCCAGCAGTTACGGACAGGGGGGATCTTATGAGCAGTTCTTC.

V and J are TRBV27 and TRBJ2-1, with 8 nucleotides matching TRBD2. This CDR3 has 16 amino acids. CDR1 and CDR2 (germline): MNHEY, SMNVEV (reference sequence). V dropped 3 bases and J dropped 0; count of bases not matched to a gene: 4. The CDR3 bases are TGTGCCAGCAGTTTGGGCCTAGCGGGCTCCTACAATGAGCAGTTCTTC. Translating it yields CASSLGLAGSYNEQFF.

The chain recombines TRBV2 with TRBJ2-7, with a possible D match to TRBD1 (6 bases). Germline CDR1 reads SNHLY; CDR2 reads FYNNEI. The CDR3 consists of 15 residues. V shed 10 bases and J shed 3 bases, with 22 bases lying between them. This CDR3 reads CATSYGQGPYYEQYF. In nucleotides, the CDR3 is TGTGCCACTAGTTACGGGCAGGGGCCGTACTACGAGCAGTACTTC.

As for this clone: One end of the junction fails to match germline, which may point to a read error. The chain uses TRBV7-2 and TRBJ2-7; D may be TRBD2 (5 bases). CDR1 is SGHTA and CDR2 is FQGNSA in the germline V gene. The CDR3 has 13 residues. Here the CDR3 reads CASILAPSYEQYF. The CDR3 bases are TGTGCCAGCATCTTAGCGCCCTCCTACGAGCAGTACTTC.

V is TRBV21-1 and J is TRBJ2-1; TRBD2 is taken as the D call from the table, unchecked against the DNA. TRBV21-1 is flagged as a pseudogene. There are 18 residues in the CDR3. Here the CDR3 DNA reads TGTGCCAGCAGCAAAGCCACCCGGGGGAGGGGGAAATACAATGAGCAGTTCTTC. Its protein is CASSKATRGRGKYNEQFF.

This clone has a handful of counts. The rearrangement joins TRBV19 to TRBJ2-4; TRBD1 aligns across 7 bases. V lost 1 base to trimming and J lost 0 bases; unmatched junction nucleotides: 6. The CDR3 runs 17 residues. CDR1 and CDR2 (germline): LNHDA, SQIVND (reference sequence). The CDR3 is CASSIATGQIAKNIQYF. CDR3 nucleotide sequence: TGTGCCAGTAGTATAGCCACGGGACAGATAGCCAAAAACATTCAGTACTTC. Variable domain in full (rest from reference TRBV19 and TRBJ2-4): DGGITQSPKYLFRKEGQNVTLSCEQNLNHDAMYWYRQDPGQGLRLIYYSQIVNDFQKGDIAEGYSVSREKKESFPLTVTSAQKNPTAFYLCASSIATGQIAKNIQYFGAGTRLSVL.

This clone turned up a few times. The chain joins TRBV5-6 to TRBJ1-2, with 12 bases identical to TRBD1. Looked up from germline, CDR1 is SGHDT and CDR2 is YYEEEE. V lost 7 bases, J lost 6 bases, and 13 bases stayed unmatched. This CDR3 has 16 residues. The CDR3 region is CASLRLPGQGADGYTF. The CDR3 DNA reads as TGTGCCAGCCTACGCCTCCCGGGACAGGGGGCAGATGGCTACACCTTC. Supplemented by reference TRBV5-6 and TRBJ1-2, the full variable domain reads DAGVTQSPTHLIKTRGQQVTLRCSPKSGHDTVSWYQQALGQGPQFIFQYYEEEERQRGNFPDRFSGHQFPNYSSELNVNALLLGDSALYLCASLRLPGQGADGYTFGSGTRLTVV.

This chain uses TRBV13 with TRBJ2-1; TRBD2 aligns across 7 bases. The germline CDR1 and CDR2 sequences are PRHDT and FYEKMQ (reference sequence). This CDR3 region has 18 residues. The V and J ends lost 0 bases and 8 bases, in that order; junction bases with no gene match: 16. The CDR3 protein is CASSLGGLVRERFYEQFF. The CDR3 DNA sequence: TGTGCCAGCAGCTTAGGCGGGTTGGTGCGGGAGAGGTTCTATGAGCAGTTCTTC.

This clone was counted between two and nine times. The chain uses TRBV25-1 and TRBJ2-4; D might be TRBD1 (6 bases). Looked up from germline, CDR1 is MGHDK and CDR2 is SYGVNS. The V gene lost 5 bases and the J gene lost 2 bases, with 19 bases spanning the gap. The CDR3 has 17 residues. The CDR3 loop reads CASSPYRVHGPKNIQYF. The CDR3 coding sequence is TGTGCCAGCAGTCCCTACAGGGTACACGGGCCCAAAAACATTCAGTACTTC.

This clone was observed a few times. The V and J genes are TRBV6-5 and TRBJ1-2; D gene uncertain. The CDR3 sequence is 15 residues long. With 0 bases removed from V and 5 bases from J, the gap between germline ends came to 13 bases. Germline CDR1 is MNHEY and CDR2 is SVGAGI. The CDR3 is CASSYSSTTGYGYTF. In DNA, the CDR3 is TGTGCCAGCAGTTACTCAAGCACTACCGGGTATGGCTACACCTTC.

The V and J genes are TRBV6-4 and TRBJ2-2; D is ambiguous. This CDR3 contains 10 residues. The ends were cut back, 7 bases at V and 5 bases at J, with 2 bases in the middle. Per germline, CDR1 MRHNA and CDR2 SNTAGT. CDR3 sequence (DNA): TGTGCCAGCAAGACCGGGGAGCTGTTTTTT. As protein: CASKTGELFF.

V and J are TRBV5-1 and TRBJ2-7, with D perhaps matching TRBD2 (6 bases). Germline values: CDR1 SGHRS, CDR2 YFSETQ. Trimming stripped 4 bases from V and 6 bases from J, with 17 bases between. The CDR3 covers 14 residues. The CDR3 protein is CASSLASTPPEQYF. CDR3 sequence (DNA): TGCGCCAGCAGCCTAGCGTCTACCCCCCCCGAGCAGTACTTC.

This CDR3 is CASSPRRENTGELFF. CDR3 nucleotides: TGTGCCAGCTCTCCCCGTCGCGAGAACACCGGGGAGCTGTTTTTT. V is TRBV18 and J is TRBJ2-2; D unclear. The ends were cut back, 6 bases at V and 1 base at J, with 12 bases in the middle. CDR3 length equals 15 residues. Germline-derived CDR1 and CDR2 are KGHSH and LQKENI.

The chain carries TRBV6-5 and TRBJ2-1; D not certain. Trimming removed 2 bases at V and 8 bases at J, with 10 bases between. The CDR3 runs to 13 residues. Per the germline V gene, CDR1 is MNHEY and CDR2 is SVGAGI. CDR3 protein: CASSYLGSHEQFF. The CDR3, as DNA: TGTGCCAGCAGTTACCTAGGCTCCCATGAGCAGTTCTTC.

CDR3 coding DNA: TGTGCCTGGGCAGGGGACCAGAATCAGCCCCAGCATTTT. Translating it yields CAWAGDQNQPQHF. The rearrangement joins TRBV30 to TRBJ1-5; D might be TRBD1 (6 bases). The germline CDR1 and CDR2 sequences are GTSNPN and SVGIG (reference sequence). The CDR3 totals 13 residues. V was pared by 5 bases and J by 4 bases, with 12 bases between.

The chain recombines TRBV10-3 with TRBJ1-2; D not resolved. This CDR3 spans 16 amino acids. Deletions cut 0 bases from V and 0 bases from J, with 11 bases between. CDR1 ENHRY and CDR2 SYGVKD come from the germline V gene. This CDR3 is CAISESGRQANYGYTF. CDR3 DNA: TGTGCCATCAGTGAGTCGGGCAGACAAGCTAACTATGGCTACACCTTC.

The chain is built from TRBV5-4 and TRBJ2-3, with 9 positions matching TRBD1. The CDR3 totals 16 residues. In germline, CDR1 is SGHNT, CDR2 YYREEE (reference sequence). J lost 5 bases, V lost 1 base, and 8 bases had no gene match. The DNA for the CDR3 is TGTGCCAGCAGCTTGTTGTCGGGACAGGGTGAAGATACGCAGTATTTT. Residues: CASSLLSGQGEDTQYF.